The clone carrying this T cell receptor beta chain came up once. Its antigen is as yet unknown. These data come from a study of primary melanoma T cells and metastatic recurrence. General study findings and limits: The authors suggested a successful antitumor T-cell response can exist in primary melanoma. Reportedly, T-cell fraction predicted progression-free survival beyond thickness, ulceration, mitoses, age. Combined with tumor thickness, T-cell fraction reportedly beat other histopathological additions.

The method was immunoSEQ multiplex PCR; TCRdb's version includes in-frame clones alone and lacks a portion of them. This sample yields over a thousand clones, of which 80% to 90% are seen a single time; around 4% belongs to the top ten. Germline CDR1 and CDR2: SGHRS and YFSETQ. V shed 3 bases and J 5 bases; nucleotides not matched to a gene: 13. CDR3 length: 17 amino acids. The V call is TRBV5-1, the J call TRBJ2-3; TRBD2 aligns across 9 bases. The clonotype comes from a human donor with melanoma. The sequenced material came from melanoma tumor tissue. CDR3 coding DNA: TGCGCCAGCAGCTCCGGTACCGTAGCGGGAGCGATAGATACGCAGTATTTT. It specifies CASSSGTVAGAIDTQYF.